Here is one T cell receptor beta chain with its context. Its specificity is unknown. The authors carried out high-throughput sequencing of TCR beta. They applied it to CD8+ and CD4+ T cells obtained from blood. Negative magnetic isolation gave CD8+ and CD4+ cells; FACS enriched CD8+ TEMRA. CDR1 GTSNPN and CDR2 SVGIG come from the germline V gene (reference sequence). The CDR3 has 11 amino acids. Trimming pared 1 base from V and 13 bases from J, leaving 11 bases between. This entry comes from a study of CD8 T cells in Susac syndrome. Study-wide points: The study acknowledged a relatively small number of individuals in its TCR sequencing and HLA analysis.

The RNA, roughly 0.45 to 1 ug, was put through reverse transcription using random hexamers. An immunoSEQ multiplex PCR generated amplified TCR beta CDR3 products spanning 54 Vbeta and 13 Jbeta. TCRdb ran MiXCR on the immunoSEQ multiplex PCR reads and lists one entry per CDR3 protein. Of approximately 200,000 distinct CDR3 sequences in the sample, roughly 96% were seen once. The clonotype comes from a human donor with multiple sclerosis. The rearrangement links TRBV30 to TRBJ2-1; D unresolved. The sample comprised CD4+ T cells from PBMCs. DNA for the CDR3: TGTGCCTGGAGTGACGCTAGGAATCAGTTCTTC. It yields the protein CAWSDARNQFF.